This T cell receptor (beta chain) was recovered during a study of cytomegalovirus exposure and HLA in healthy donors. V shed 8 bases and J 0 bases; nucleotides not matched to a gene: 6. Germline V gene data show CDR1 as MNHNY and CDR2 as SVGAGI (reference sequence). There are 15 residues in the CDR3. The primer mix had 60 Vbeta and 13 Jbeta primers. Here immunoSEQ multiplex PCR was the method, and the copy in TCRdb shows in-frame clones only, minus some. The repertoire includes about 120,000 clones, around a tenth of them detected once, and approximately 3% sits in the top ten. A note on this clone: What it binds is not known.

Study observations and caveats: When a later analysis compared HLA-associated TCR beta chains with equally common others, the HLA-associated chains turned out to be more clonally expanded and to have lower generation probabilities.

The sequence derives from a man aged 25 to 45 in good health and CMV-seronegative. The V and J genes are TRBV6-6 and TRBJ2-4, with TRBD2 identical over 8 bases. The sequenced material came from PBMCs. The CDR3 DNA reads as TGTGCCAGCTCCTCGGGGGGGGAAGCCAAAAACATTCAGTACTTC. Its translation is CASSSGGEAKNIQYF.